This T cell receptor (beta chain) was retrieved from a study of blood T cell repertoires in COVID-19 (dated by TCRdb to 2018 to 2020). Study-wide context: Samples covering the acute and convalescent phases of COVID-19 were provided by collaborators in the United States, Italy and Spain. The material from the prospective study consisted of cDNA or gDNA derived from T cells, B-cell-depleted T cells, or PBMCs. The dataset comprised deeply sampled blood TCRbeta repertoires from subjects exposed to, actively infected with, or recovered from COVID-19. The repertoires were made available in a free public database intended to serve as a resource for research on the immune response to SARS-CoV-2. The samples were drawn from the first 160 participants of the ongoing ImmuneRACE study and from 1,254 subjects provided by 6 global collaborators. Nearly every sample came with metadata listing a de-identified subject ID, COVID-19 status, age in years and sex. Where available, HLA class I and class II types were obtained from metadata supplied by the sample provider rather than from assay-based typing.

For this clone: Its antigen target is currently unknown. Base qualities are not provided; no much larger clone lies one nucleotide away.

The immunoSEQ Assay, a bias-controlled multiplex PCR, was used to amplify TCRbeta CDR3 regions from genomic DNA. The authors processed their data as follows. The number of nucleated cells in each sample was estimated from the amplification of reference gene primers within the assay. To quantify the absolute abundance of each unique TCRbeta CDR3 rearrangement, sequence reads were collapsed and filtered. Productive Simpson clonality was computed per sample as the square root of Simpson's diversity index over productive rearrangements. TCRdb holds this immuneACCESS table with in-frame rearrangements only. Some clones are missing; in checked studies, unresolved V genes explain under half, and the rest has no known cause. V and J calls and clone size come straight from that table; D and trimming were deduced from the DNA. The sample data list some 260,000 clones, and about nine tenths of these were observed just once. The ten largest clones take up roughly 6.8% of the sample.

Study-wide conclusions, independent of this receptor: Clinical and demographic metadata were provided uncurated, with the amount varying by source and participant.

One collaborating source in Seattle enrolled patients while the patients were actively infected and followed the patients over time throughout the course of disease. Whole blood was collected in K2EDTA tubes by collaborating institutions according to the institutions' own protocols. For TCRbeta analysis, collaborator samples were shipped as frozen whole blood, as isolated PBMCs, or as DNA extracted from either sample type. The germline V gene encodes CDR1 SGHTA and CDR2 FQGNSA. Reading from cysteine to phenylalanine, the CDR3 counts 16 amino acids. Solely the CDR3 DNA is kept, with 48 bases framed from the first base. V lost 5 bases and J lost 6 bases; the stretch between them is 17 bases long.

Sequenced input: peripheral blood. In this chain, TRBV7-2 is recombined with TRBJ1-6; TRBD1 might be the D gene, on 6 matching bases. This clonotype was sampled from a woman aged 25 to 39 with COVID-19, enrolled during active disease. The CDR3 is CASSPWTALANSPLHF. Here is the DNA: TGTGCCAGCAGCCCTTGGACAGCGCTGGCTAATTCACCCCTCCACTTT.